What follows describes a single TCR beta chain. Antigen specificity is unknown. The sequenced template was cDNA made from the entire isolated RNA. Measured with immunoSEQ multiplex PCR; TCRdb has only the in-frame clones, and not every one. The top ten hold around 0.12% of the sample, which has about 650,000 clones, approximately 13% seen once. The CDR3 spans 16 residues. The germline V gene has CDR1 LNHDA and CDR2 SQIVND (reference sequence). V lost 5 bases to trimming and J lost 2 bases, with 18 bases between them. The source of the sample is a study of beta chain features in type 1 diabetes. Study results and caveats: Type 1 diabetes patients had moderately but significantly shorter TCRB CDR3s in all four CD4+ subsets. Reduced insertions and increased deletions marked VDJ junctions in type 1 diabetes patients.

Over 95% purity was reached by all sorted populations. This rearrangement joins TRBV19 to TRBJ1-2, with a weak D call TRBD1 (5 bases). The material sequenced was naive CD4+ T cells from blood. This clonotype was sampled from a man aged 25 to 40 with type 1 diabetes. CDR3 residues: CASSYSVVGVNYGYTF. CDR3 nucleotide sequence: TGTGCCAGTAGTTACTCAGTCGTAGGGGTAAACTATGGCTACACCTTC.